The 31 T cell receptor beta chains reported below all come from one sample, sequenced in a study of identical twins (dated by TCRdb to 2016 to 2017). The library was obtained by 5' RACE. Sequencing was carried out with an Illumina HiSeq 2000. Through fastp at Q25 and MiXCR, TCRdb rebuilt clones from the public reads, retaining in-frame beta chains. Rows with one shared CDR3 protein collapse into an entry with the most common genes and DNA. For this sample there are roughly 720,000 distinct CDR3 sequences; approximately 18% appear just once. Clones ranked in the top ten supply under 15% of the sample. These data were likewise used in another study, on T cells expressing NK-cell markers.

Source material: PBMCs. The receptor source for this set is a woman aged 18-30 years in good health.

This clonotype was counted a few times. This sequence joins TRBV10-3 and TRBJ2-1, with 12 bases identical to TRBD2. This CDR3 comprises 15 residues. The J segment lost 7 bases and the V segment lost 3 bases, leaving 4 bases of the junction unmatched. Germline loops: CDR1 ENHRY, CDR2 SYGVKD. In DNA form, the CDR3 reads TGTGCCATCAGTGAAGGACTAGCGGGAATAAATGAGCAGTTCTTC. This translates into CAISEGLAGINEQFF.

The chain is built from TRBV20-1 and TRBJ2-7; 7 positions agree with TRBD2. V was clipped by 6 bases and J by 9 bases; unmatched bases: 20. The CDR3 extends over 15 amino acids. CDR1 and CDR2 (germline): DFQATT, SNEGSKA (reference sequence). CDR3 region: CSALRTMGGLRGQYF. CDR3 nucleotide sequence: TGCAGTGCCCTAAGAACAATGGGAGGGCTACGAGGGCAGTACTTC.

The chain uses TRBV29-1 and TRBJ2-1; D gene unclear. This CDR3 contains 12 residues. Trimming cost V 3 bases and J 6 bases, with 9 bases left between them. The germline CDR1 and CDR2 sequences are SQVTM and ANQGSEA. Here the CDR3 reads CSVDYRTNEQFF. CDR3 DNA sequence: TGCAGCGTTGACTACAGAACCAATGAGCAGTTCTTC.

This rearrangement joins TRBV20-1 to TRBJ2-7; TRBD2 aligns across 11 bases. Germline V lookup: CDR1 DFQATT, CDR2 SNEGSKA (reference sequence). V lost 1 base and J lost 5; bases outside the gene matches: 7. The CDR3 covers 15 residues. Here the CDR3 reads CSARGTSGSIHEQYF. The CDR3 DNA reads TGCAGTGCTAGAGGAACTAGCGGGAGTATCCACGAGCAGTACTTC.

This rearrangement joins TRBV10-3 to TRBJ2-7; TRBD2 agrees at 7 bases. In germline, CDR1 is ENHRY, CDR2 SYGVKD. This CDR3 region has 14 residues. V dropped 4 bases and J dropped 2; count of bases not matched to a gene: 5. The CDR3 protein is CAISVRGDAYEQYF. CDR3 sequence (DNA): TGTGCCATCAGTGTACGGGGGGACGCCTACGAGCAGTACTTC.

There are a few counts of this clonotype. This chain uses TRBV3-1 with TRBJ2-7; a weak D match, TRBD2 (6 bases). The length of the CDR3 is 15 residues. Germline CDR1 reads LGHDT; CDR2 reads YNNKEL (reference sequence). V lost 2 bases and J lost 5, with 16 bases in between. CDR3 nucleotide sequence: TGTGCCAGCAGCCAATATGGGGGGACCGACAACGAGCAGTACTTC. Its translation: CASSQYGGTDNEQYF.

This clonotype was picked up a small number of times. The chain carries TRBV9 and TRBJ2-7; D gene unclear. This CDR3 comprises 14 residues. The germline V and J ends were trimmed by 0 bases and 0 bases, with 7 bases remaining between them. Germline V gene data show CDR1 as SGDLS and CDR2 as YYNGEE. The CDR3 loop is CASSVAVSSYEQYF. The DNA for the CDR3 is TGTGCCAGCAGCGTAGCAGTTAGCTCCTACGAGCAGTACTTC.

CDR3 protein: CATSTGTGVTGELFF. The CDR3 DNA reads TGTGCCACCAGCACCGGGACGGGGGTGACCGGGGAGCTGTTTTTT. This chain links TRBV15 with TRBJ2-2; maybe TRBD2 (6 bases). Trimming left V 4 bases short and J 5 bases short, with 14 bases between. This CDR3 has 15 residues. Germline CDR1 LNHNV, CDR2 YYDKDF (reference sequence).

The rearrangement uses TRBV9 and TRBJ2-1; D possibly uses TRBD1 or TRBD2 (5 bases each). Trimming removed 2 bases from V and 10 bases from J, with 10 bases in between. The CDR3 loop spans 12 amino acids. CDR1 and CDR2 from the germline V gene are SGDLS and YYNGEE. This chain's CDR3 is CASSVGVSEQFF. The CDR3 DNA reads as TGTGCCAGCAGCGTGGGGGTTTCGGAGCAGTTCTTC.

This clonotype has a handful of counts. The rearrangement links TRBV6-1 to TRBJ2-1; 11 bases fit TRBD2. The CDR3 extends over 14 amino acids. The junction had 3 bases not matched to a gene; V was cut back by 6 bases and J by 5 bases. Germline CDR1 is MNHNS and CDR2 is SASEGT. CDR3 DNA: TGTGCCAGCAGCCGACTAGCGGGAAACAATGAGCAGTTCTTC. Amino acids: CASSRLAGNNEQFF.

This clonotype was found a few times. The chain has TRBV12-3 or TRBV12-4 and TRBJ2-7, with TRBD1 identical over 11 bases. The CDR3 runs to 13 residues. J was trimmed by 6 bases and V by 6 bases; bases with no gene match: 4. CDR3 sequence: CASSGQGAGEQYF. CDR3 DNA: TGTGCCAGCAGCGGACAGGGGGCTGGCGAGCAGTACTTC.

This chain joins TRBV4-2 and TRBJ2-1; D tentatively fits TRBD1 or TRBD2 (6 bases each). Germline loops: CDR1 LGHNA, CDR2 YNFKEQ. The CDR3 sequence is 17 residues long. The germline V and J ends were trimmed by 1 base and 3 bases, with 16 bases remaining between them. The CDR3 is CASSQVEGGLFYNEQFF. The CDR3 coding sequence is TGTGCCAGCAGCCAAGTAGAGGGGGGCCTATTCTACAATGAGCAGTTCTTC.

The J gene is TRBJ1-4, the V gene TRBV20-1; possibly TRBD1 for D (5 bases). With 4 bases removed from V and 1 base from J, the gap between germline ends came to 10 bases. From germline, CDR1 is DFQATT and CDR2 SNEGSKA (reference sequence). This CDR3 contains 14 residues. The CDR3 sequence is CSATREGTNEKLFF. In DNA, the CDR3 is TGCAGTGCTACCAGGGAGGGAACTAATGAAAAACTGTTTTTT.

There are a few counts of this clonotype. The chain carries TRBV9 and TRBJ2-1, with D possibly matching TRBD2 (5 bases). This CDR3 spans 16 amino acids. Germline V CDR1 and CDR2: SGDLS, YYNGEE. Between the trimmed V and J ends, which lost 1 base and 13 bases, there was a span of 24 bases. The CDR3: CASSVSPVGSGGPQFF. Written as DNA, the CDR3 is TGTGCCAGCAGCGTAAGCCCCGTGGGCTCTGGCGGGCCCCAGTTCTTC.

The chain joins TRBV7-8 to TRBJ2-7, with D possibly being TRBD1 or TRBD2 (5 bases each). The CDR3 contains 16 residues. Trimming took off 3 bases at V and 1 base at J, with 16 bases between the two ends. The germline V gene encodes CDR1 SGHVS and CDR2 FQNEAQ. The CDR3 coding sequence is TGTGCCAGCAGCTTGGGGCAGGGAGAATATTCCTACGAGCAGTACTTC. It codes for CASSLGQGEYSYEQYF.

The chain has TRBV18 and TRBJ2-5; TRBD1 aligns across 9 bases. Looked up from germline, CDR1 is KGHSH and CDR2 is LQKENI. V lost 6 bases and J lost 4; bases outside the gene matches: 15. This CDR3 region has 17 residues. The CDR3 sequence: CASSSLRTGELGETQYF. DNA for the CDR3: TGTGCCAGCTCCTCTTTGCGGACAGGGGAGTTAGGAGAGACCCAGTACTTC.

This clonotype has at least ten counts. The CDR3, as DNA: TGTGCCAGCAGCTACCCCGAGAAGGGCTATGGCTACACCTTC. Protein sequence: CASSYPEKGYGYTF. The gene calls are TRBV11-2 and TRBJ1-2; D call uncertain. From germline, CDR1 is SGHAT and CDR2 FQNNGV. V was cut by 4 bases and J by 4 bases, with 13 bases left in between. The CDR3 runs to 14 residues.

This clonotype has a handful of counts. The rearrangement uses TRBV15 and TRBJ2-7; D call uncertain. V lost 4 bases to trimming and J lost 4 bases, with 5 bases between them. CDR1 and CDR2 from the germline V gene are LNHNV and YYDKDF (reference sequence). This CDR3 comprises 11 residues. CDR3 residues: CATSTYYEQYF. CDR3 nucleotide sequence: TGTGCCACCAGCACATATTACGAGCAGTACTTC.

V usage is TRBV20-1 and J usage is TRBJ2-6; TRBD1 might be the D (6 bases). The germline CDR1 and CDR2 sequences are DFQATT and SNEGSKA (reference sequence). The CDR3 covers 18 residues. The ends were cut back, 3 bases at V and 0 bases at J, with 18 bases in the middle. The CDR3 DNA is TGCAGTGCTAGGGACAGTCGGTTCCACCACTCTGGGGCCAACGTCCTGACTTTC. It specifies CSARDSRFHHSGANVLTF.

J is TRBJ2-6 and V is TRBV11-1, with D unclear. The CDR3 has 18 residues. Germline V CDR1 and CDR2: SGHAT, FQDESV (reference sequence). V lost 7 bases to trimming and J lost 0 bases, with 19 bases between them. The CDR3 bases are TGTGCCAGCATTAATGGATATACAACTTTCTCTGGGGCCAACGTCCTGACTTTC. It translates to CASINGYTTFSGANVLTF.

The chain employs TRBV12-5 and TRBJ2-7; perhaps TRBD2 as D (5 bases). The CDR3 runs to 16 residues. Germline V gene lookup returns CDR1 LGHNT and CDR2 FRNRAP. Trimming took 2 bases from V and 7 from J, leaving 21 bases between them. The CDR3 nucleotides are TGTGCTAGTGGTTTGTACCTCACCTCGCCCGGGAAAGAGCAGTACTTC. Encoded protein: CASGLYLTSPGKEQYF.

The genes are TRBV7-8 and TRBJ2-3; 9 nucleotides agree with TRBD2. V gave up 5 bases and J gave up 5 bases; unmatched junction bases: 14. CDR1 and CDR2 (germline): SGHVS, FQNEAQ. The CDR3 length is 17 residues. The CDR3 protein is CASSRIAGVEGKDTQYF. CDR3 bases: TGTGCCAGCAGCCGTATAGCGGGAGTAGAAGGAAAAGATACGCAGTATTTT.

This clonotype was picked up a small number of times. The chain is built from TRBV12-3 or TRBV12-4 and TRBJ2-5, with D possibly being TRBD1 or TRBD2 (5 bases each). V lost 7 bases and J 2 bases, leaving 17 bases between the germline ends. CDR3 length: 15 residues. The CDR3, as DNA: TGTGCCAGCACACCGGGACCGGGGCCTCAAGAGACCCAGTACTTC. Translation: CASTPGPGPQETQYF.

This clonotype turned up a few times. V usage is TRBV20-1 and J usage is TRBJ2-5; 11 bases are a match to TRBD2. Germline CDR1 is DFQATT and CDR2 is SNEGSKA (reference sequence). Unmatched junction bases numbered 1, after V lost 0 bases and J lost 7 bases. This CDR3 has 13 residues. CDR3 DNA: TGCAGTGCTAGAGACGGACTAGCGGGGACCCAGTACTTC. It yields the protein CSARDGLAGTQYF.

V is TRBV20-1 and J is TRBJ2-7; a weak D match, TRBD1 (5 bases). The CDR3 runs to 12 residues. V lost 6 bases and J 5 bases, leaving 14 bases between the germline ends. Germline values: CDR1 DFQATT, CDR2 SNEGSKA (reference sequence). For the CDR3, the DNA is TGCAGTGCACCTGACAGTTTCCACGAGCAGTACTTC. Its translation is CSAPDSFHEQYF.

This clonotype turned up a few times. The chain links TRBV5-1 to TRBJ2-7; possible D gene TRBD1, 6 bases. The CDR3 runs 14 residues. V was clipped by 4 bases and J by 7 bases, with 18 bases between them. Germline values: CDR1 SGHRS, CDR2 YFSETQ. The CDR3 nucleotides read TGCGCCAGCAGCAAGATAACGGACAGAGCGGAGCAGTACTTC. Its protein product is CASSKITDRAEQYF.

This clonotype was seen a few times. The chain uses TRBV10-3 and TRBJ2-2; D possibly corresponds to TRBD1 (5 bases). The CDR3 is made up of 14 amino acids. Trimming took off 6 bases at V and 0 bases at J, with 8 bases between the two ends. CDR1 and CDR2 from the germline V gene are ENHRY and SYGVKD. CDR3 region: CAIRPTANTGELFF. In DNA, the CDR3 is TGTGCCATCAGACCGACAGCGAACACCGGGGAGCTGTTTTTT.

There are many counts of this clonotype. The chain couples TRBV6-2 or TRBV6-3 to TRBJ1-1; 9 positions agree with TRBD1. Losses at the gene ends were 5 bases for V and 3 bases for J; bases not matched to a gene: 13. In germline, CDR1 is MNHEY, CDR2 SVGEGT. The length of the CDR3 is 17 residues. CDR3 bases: TGTGCCAGCAGTGGACGGACATCGTGGGACAGGGACACTGAAGCTTTCTTT. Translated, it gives CASSGRTSWDRDTEAFF.

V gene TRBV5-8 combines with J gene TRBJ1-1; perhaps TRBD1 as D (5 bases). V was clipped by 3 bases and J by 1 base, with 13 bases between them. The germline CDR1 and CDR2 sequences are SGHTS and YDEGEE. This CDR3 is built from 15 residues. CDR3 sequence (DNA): TGTGCCAGCAGCTCCGGGACCGCTTCGAACACTGAAGCTTTCTTT. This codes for CASSSGTASNTEAFF.

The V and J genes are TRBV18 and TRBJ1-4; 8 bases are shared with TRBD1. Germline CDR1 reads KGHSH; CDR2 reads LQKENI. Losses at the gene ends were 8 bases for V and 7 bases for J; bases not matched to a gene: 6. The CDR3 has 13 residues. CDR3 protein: CASETGVGEKLFF. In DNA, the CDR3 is TGTGCCAGCGAGACAGGGGTCGGTGAAAAACTGTTTTTT.

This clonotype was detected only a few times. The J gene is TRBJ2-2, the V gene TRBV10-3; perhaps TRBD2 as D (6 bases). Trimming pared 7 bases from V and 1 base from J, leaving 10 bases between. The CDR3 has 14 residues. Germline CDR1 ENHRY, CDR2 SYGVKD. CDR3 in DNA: TGTGCCATCACCGCTAGCGTGAACACCGGGGAGCTGTTTTTT. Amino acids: CAITASVNTGELFF.